Listed below are T cell receptor beta chains from one sample, sequenced in a study of T cells in Graves' hyperthyroidism and ophthalmopathy. MiXCR, applied by TCRdb to the multiplex PCR reads, yields one record per CDR3 protein. The sample includes around 620,000 distinct CDR3 sequences, around 15% of them seen just once. The sequencing sample was made of blood. The receptor set was obtained from a woman aged 30 to 39 with Graves' hyperthyroidism. CDR3s include the opening cysteine and the closing phenylalanine or tryptophan. The order of the fields is V gene, J gene, clone size, D gene, CDR3 protein, CDR3 DNA. The D gene is left open where the match is weak. Clone size, where shown, is once, few, many, or a class for clones that have expanded.

V gene: TRBV27
J gene: TRBJ2-1
clone size: few
D gene: TRBD2
CDR3 protein: CASSFTSGRAKYEQFF
CDR3 DNA: TGTGCCAGCAGTTTTACTAGCGGGAGGGCCAAGTATGAGCAGTTCTTC

V gene: TRBV7-2
J gene: TRBJ1-3
clone size: many
D gene: -
CDR3 protein: CASSVPGNTIYF
CDR3 DNA: TGTGCCAGCAGCGTGCCAGGGAACACCATATATTTT

V gene: TRBV20-1
J gene: TRBJ1-1
clone size: many
D gene: -
CDR3 protein: CSAQRGSNTEAFF
CDR3 DNA: TGCAGTGCCCAACGGGGGTCGAACACTGAAGCTTTCTTT

V gene: TRBV7-2
J gene: TRBJ1-1
clone size: many
D gene: -
CDR3 protein: CASSFTGQTEAFF
CDR3 DNA: TGTGCCAGCAGCTTTACAGGGCAAACTGAAGCTTTCTTT

V gene: TRBV11-2
J gene: TRBJ2-2
clone size: -
D gene: -
CDR3 protein: CASSLRVPGELFF
CDR3 DNA: TGTGCCAGCAGCTTAAGGGTCCCCGGGGAGCTGTTTTTT

V gene: TRBV20-1
J gene: TRBJ2-3
clone size: few
D gene: TRBD2
CDR3 protein: CSADGLAGNPDTQYF
CDR3 DNA: TGCAGTGCTGACGGACTAGCGGGAAACCCAGATACGCAGTATTTT

V gene: TRBV29-1
J gene: TRBJ2-1
clone size: many
D gene: TRBD2
CDR3 protein: CSVELAGGLSYNEQFF
CDR3 DNA: TGCAGCGTTGAACTAGCGGGAGGGCTCTCCTACAATGAGCAGTTCTTC

V gene: TRBV11-2
J gene: TRBJ1-1
clone size: few
D gene: -
CDR3 protein: CASSPADKTEAFF
CDR3 DNA: TGTGCCAGCAGCCCTGCTGACAAGACTGAAGCTTTCTTT

V gene: TRBV6-2/TRBV6-3
J gene: TRBJ2-7
clone size: few
D gene: TRBD2
CDR3 protein: CASSYSGLASVEQYF
CDR3 DNA: TGTGCCAGCAGTTACTCTGGACTAGCAAGTGTCGAGCAGTACTTC

V gene: TRBV4-1
J gene: TRBJ2-7
clone size: few
D gene: -
CDR3 protein: CASSQLEEYEQYF
CDR3 DNA: TGCGCCAGCAGCCAACTCGAGGAGTACGAGCAGTACTTC

V gene: TRBV30
J gene: TRBJ1-3
clone size: few
D gene: -
CDR3 protein: CAAEGGVGNTIYF
CDR3 DNA: TGTGCCGCGGAAGGAGGGGTAGGAAACACCATATATTTT

V gene: TRBV7-9
J gene: TRBJ2-7
clone size: many
D gene: -
CDR3 protein: CASSGGHGYEQYF
CDR3 DNA: TGTGCCAGCAGTGGGGGCCACGGCTACGAGCAGTACTTC

V gene: TRBV14
J gene: TRBJ2-1
clone size: many
D gene: -
CDR3 protein: CASSQGPRGSYNEQFF
CDR3 DNA: TGTGCCAGCAGCCAAGGTCCGAGAGGGTCCTACAATGAGCAGTTCTTC

V gene: TRBV2
J gene: TRBJ1-4
clone size: many
D gene: TRBD1
CDR3 protein: CASSDFGQGNEKLFF
CDR3 DNA: TGTGCCAGCAGTGATTTCGGACAGGGTAATGAAAAACTGTTTTTT

V gene: TRBV20-1
J gene: TRBJ2-7
clone size: -
D gene: TRBD2
CDR3 protein: CSAYPGLAGGYEQYF
CDR3 DNA: TGCAGTGCTTACCCGGGACTAGCGGGAGGATACGAGCAGTACTTC

V gene: TRBV6-2/TRBV6-3
J gene: TRBJ2-3
clone size: many
D gene: TRBD1
CDR3 protein: CASTRPGQGSTDTQYF
CDR3 DNA: TGTGCCAGCACGCGGCCGGGACAGGGAAGCACAGATACGCAGTATTTT

V gene: TRBV20-1
J gene: TRBJ1-4
clone size: -
D gene: -
CDR3 protein: CSAYQGTNEKLFF
CDR3 DNA: TGCAGTGCTTACCAGGGTACTAATGAAAAACTGTTTTTT

V gene: TRBV6-1
J gene: TRBJ1-5
clone size: many
D gene: TRBD1
CDR3 protein: CASSQGQGASQPQHF
CDR3 DNA: TGTGCCAGCAGTCAAGGACAGGGGGCGAGTCAGCCCCAGCATTTT

V gene: TRBV3-1
J gene: TRBJ2-3
clone size: many
D gene: -
CDR3 protein: CASSPRRGSTSTDTQYF
CDR3 DNA: TGTGCCAGCAGCCCCCGTCGAGGCAGTACTAGCACAGATACGCAGTATTTT

V gene: TRBV12-5
J gene: TRBJ2-5
clone size: many
D gene: -
CDR3 protein: CASGLKRETQYF
CDR3 DNA: TGTGCTAGTGGTTTGAAAAGGGAGACCCAGTACTTC

V gene: TRBV28
J gene: TRBJ2-2
clone size: many
D gene: -
CDR3 protein: CASSFTTGELFF
CDR3 DNA: TGTGCCAGCAGTTTTACCACCGGGGAGCTGTTTTTT

V gene: TRBV11-2
J gene: TRBJ2-3
clone size: many
D gene: TRBD1
CDR3 protein: CASSSGTGSTDTQYF
CDR3 DNA: TGTGCCAGCAGCTCCGGGACAGGAAGCACAGATACGCAGTATTTT

V gene: TRBV9
J gene: TRBJ2-3
clone size: -
D gene: -
CDR3 protein: CASSVGSRGGTDTQYF
CDR3 DNA: TGTGCCAGCAGCGTAGGGTCCAGGGGTGGCACAGATACGCAGTATTTT

V gene: TRBV7-3
J gene: TRBJ2-5
clone size: many
D gene: -
CDR3 protein: CASSWRNQETQYF
CDR3 DNA: TGTGCCAGCAGCTGGCGGAACCAAGAGACCCAGTACTTC

V gene: TRBV20-1
J gene: TRBJ2-5
clone size: -
D gene: TRBD2
CDR3 protein: CSARGAGGPRETQYF
CDR3 DNA: TGCAGTGCTAGAGGAGCGGGAGGGCCGCGGGAGACCCAGTACTTC

V gene: TRBV7-9
J gene: TRBJ1-2
clone size: -
D gene: -
CDR3 protein: CASSGGQTYGYTF
CDR3 DNA: TGTGCCAGCAGCGGAGGACAGACCTATGGCTACACCTTC

V gene: TRBV20-1
J gene: TRBJ1-5
clone size: many
D gene: -
CDR3 protein: CSAQGLLRGGQPQHF
CDR3 DNA: TGCAGTGCTCAGGGGCTTCTGAGGGGGGGTCAGCCCCAGCATTTT

V gene: TRBV2
J gene: TRBJ2-7
clone size: few
D gene: -
CDR3 protein: CASRVGAFPYEQYF
CDR3 DNA: TGTGCCAGCAGGGTCGGGGCCTTCCCCTACGAGCAGTACTTC

V gene: TRBV6-4
J gene: TRBJ2-1
clone size: -
D gene: TRBD2
CDR3 protein: CASSDGRSGGPEEQFF
CDR3 DNA: TGTGCCAGCAGTGACGGTAGATCGGGAGGGCCCGAGGAGCAGTTCTTC

V gene: TRBV12-3/TRBV12-4
J gene: TRBJ2-5
clone size: many
D gene: -
CDR3 protein: CASSRSSLSGASETQYF
CDR3 DNA: TGTGCCAGCAGTCGATCCTCCTTGTCGGGAGCCTCGGAGACCCAGTACTTC

V gene: TRBV5-8
J gene: TRBJ2-7
clone size: many
D gene: -
CDR3 protein: CASRSGPYEQYF
CDR3 DNA: TGTGCCAGCAGATCAGGACCCTACGAGCAGTACTTC

V gene: TRBV11-1
J gene: TRBJ2-7
clone size: -
D gene: -
CDR3 protein: CASSFEGVGTEAHEQYF
CDR3 DNA: TGTGCCAGCAGCTTTGAGGGGGTCGGCACTGAAGCACACGAGCAGTACTTC

V gene: TRBV7-9
J gene: TRBJ2-3
clone size: -
D gene: TRBD1
CDR3 protein: CASSHRDRENTQYF
CDR3 DNA: TGTGCCAGCAGCCACAGGGACAGAGAGAACACGCAGTATTTT

V gene: TRBV12-5
J gene: TRBJ2-4
clone size: -
D gene: -
CDR3 protein: CASGSLGHPRDIQYF
CDR3 DNA: TGTGCTAGTGGTTCCCTGGGCCACCCGAGGGACATTCAGTACTTC

V gene: TRBV13
J gene: TRBJ1-4
clone size: -
D gene: TRBD1
CDR3 protein: CASSSATGKWNEELFF
CDR3 DNA: TGTGCCAGCAGCTCCGCGACAGGGAAATGGAATGAAGAACTGTTTTTT

V gene: TRBV6-2/TRBV6-3
J gene: TRBJ2-3
clone size: many
D gene: TRBD2
CDR3 protein: CASSYPSGIRNTQYF
CDR3 DNA: TGTGCCAGCAGTTATCCTAGCGGCATCCGAAATACGCAGTATTTT

V gene: TRBV24-1
J gene: TRBJ2-3
clone size: -
D gene: TRBD1
CDR3 protein: CATSDPGTGSTDTQYF
CDR3 DNA: TGTGCCACCAGTGACCCCGGGACAGGTTCTACAGATACGCAGTATTTT

V gene: TRBV27
J gene: TRBJ1-1
clone size: -
D gene: -
CDR3 protein: CASSKRQAKNTEAFF
CDR3 DNA: TGTGCCAGCAGTAAAAGACAGGCCAAGAACACTGAAGCTTTCTTT

V gene: TRBV11-2
J gene: TRBJ2-2
clone size: many
D gene: -
CDR3 protein: CASSSQVGTTGELFF
CDR3 DNA: TGTGCCAGCAGCTCGCAGGTCGGGACCACCGGGGAGCTGTTTTTT

V gene: TRBV13
J gene: TRBJ1-5
clone size: -
D gene: TRBD1
CDR3 protein: CASSLQGAEPQHF
CDR3 DNA: TGTGCCAGCAGCTTACAGGGGGCGGAGCCCCAGCATTTT

V gene: TRBV20-1
J gene: TRBJ2-5
clone size: -
D gene: TRBD2
CDR3 protein: CSAYAGTTQETQYF
CDR3 DNA: TGCAGTGCGTATGCCGGGACTACACAAGAGACCCAGTACTTC

V gene: TRBV5-1
J gene: TRBJ2-5
clone size: few
D gene: TRBD2
CDR3 protein: CASSLGLAGDVQEAQYF
CDR3 DNA: TGCGCCAGCAGCCTTGGACTAGCGGGAGATGTACAAGAGGCCCAGTACTTC

V gene: TRBV6-1
J gene: TRBJ2-7
clone size: many
D gene: TRBD1
CDR3 protein: CASSQTGTEQYF
CDR3 DNA: TGTGCCAGCAGTCAGACAGGGACGGAGCAGTACTTC

V gene: TRBV2
J gene: TRBJ1-3
clone size: few
D gene: -
CDR3 protein: CASNPNRAGSGNTIYF
CDR3 DNA: TGTGCCAGCAACCCCAACAGGGCTGGCTCTGGAAACACCATATATTTT

V gene: TRBV20-1
J gene: TRBJ2-4
clone size: -
D gene: TRBD2
CDR3 protein: CSASFREGNIQYF
CDR3 DNA: TGCAGTGCTAGCTTCAGGGAGGGAAACATTCAGTACTTC

V gene: TRBV5-8
J gene: TRBJ1-3
clone size: -
D gene: -
CDR3 protein: CASSWDRRNTIYF
CDR3 DNA: TGTGCCAGCAGCTGGGACCGTCGAAACACCATATATTTT

V gene: TRBV2
J gene: TRBJ1-2
clone size: many
D gene: -
CDR3 protein: CASSEALGNYGYTF
CDR3 DNA: TGTGCCAGCAGTGAAGCCCTAGGGAACTATGGCTACACCTTC

V gene: TRBV28
J gene: TRBJ2-3
clone size: few
D gene: TRBD2
CDR3 protein: CASSKLAGVGTDTQYF
CDR3 DNA: TGTGCCAGCAGTAAATTAGCGGGAGTTGGCACAGATACGCAGTATTTT

V gene: TRBV2
J gene: TRBJ2-3
clone size: many
D gene: -
CDR3 protein: CASSGQLGTDTQYF
CDR3 DNA: TGTGCCAGCAGTGGCCAGCTGGGGACAGATACGCAGTATTTT

V gene: TRBV6-1
J gene: TRBJ2-7
clone size: many
D gene: TRBD1
CDR3 protein: CASTIGTGLNEQYF
CDR3 DNA: TGTGCCAGCACAATCGGGACAGGGCTCAACGAGCAGTACTTC

V gene: TRBV4-1
J gene: TRBJ1-1
clone size: few
D gene: -
CDR3 protein: CASSQGGVTEAFF
CDR3 DNA: TGCGCCAGCAGCCAAGGGGGCGTCACTGAAGCTTTCTTT

V gene: TRBV11-2
J gene: TRBJ2-1
clone size: -
D gene: TRBD2
CDR3 protein: CASRLLGLAGGKHEQFF
CDR3 DNA: TGTGCCAGCAGGCTCCTTGGACTAGCGGGAGGTAAGCATGAGCAGTTCTTC

V gene: TRBV4-1
J gene: TRBJ1-6
clone size: -
D gene: -
CDR3 protein: CASSQGDGFQPLHF
CDR3 DNA: TGCGCCAGCAGCCAAGGCGATGGGTTTCAACCCCTCCACTTT

V gene: TRBV28
J gene: TRBJ2-1
clone size: many
D gene: -
CDR3 protein: CASSSPGTLLSAEQFF
CDR3 DNA: TGTGCCAGCAGTTCCCCTGGGACCCTACTCTCTGCTGAGCAGTTCTTC

V gene: TRBV6-1
J gene: TRBJ1-1
clone size: -
D gene: -
CDR3 protein: CASSGKGANEAFF
CDR3 DNA: TGTGCCAGCAGTGGAAAGGGTGCGAATGAAGCTTTCTTT

V gene: TRBV25-1
J gene: TRBJ2-2
clone size: -
D gene: -
CDR3 protein: CASSETRGGNTGELFF
CDR3 DNA: TGTGCCAGCAGTGAGACCCGTGGGGGGAACACCGGGGAGCTGTTTTTT

V gene: TRBV20-1
J gene: TRBJ2-3
clone size: many
D gene: TRBD2
CDR3 protein: CSASPPGTRLDTQYF
CDR3 DNA: TGCAGTGCTTCTCCCCCCGGGACTAGACTAGATACGCAGTATTTT

V gene: TRBV6-9
J gene: TRBJ1-6
clone size: -
D gene: -
CDR3 protein: CASSYRQSRNSPLHF
CDR3 DNA: TGTGCCAGCAGTTACCGACAGTCAAGAAATTCACCCCTCCACTTT

V gene: TRBV10-3
J gene: TRBJ2-7
clone size: few
D gene: -
CDR3 protein: CAISESIGLEQYF
CDR3 DNA: TGTGCCATCAGTGAGTCGATAGGGCTCGAGCAGTACTTC

V gene: TRBV7-9
J gene: TRBJ2-7
clone size: once
D gene: TRBD1
CDR3 protein: CASSLAEGAGDEQYF
CDR3 DNA: TGTGCCAGCAGCTTAGCTGAGGGGGCAGGGGACGAGCAGTACTTC